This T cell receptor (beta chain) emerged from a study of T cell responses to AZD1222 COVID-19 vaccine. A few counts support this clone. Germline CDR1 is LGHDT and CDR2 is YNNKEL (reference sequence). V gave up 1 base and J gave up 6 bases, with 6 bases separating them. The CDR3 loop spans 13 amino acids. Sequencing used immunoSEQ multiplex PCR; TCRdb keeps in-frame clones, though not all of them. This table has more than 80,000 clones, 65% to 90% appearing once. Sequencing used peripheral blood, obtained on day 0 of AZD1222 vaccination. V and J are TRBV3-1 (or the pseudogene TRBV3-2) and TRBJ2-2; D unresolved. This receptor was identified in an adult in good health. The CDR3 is CASSQVRAGELFF. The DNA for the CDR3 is TGTGCCAGCAGCCAAGTAAGGGCCGGGGAGCTGTTTTTT.